Sequencing of this T cell receptor beta chain was carried out in a study of neoadjuvant anti-PD-1 for oral cavity cancer. Across the study: Non-progressing patients received a fourth nivolumab dose near day 43, then surgery on days 50-56.

Time point reported: after neoadjuvant nivolumab, at surgical resection. These newly diagnosed stage II-IVA oral cavity squamous cell carcinoma patients had no prior systemic or radiation treatment. Patients had HPV-negative, locally advanced oral cavity squamous cell carcinoma. The germline V and J ends were trimmed by 0 bases and 0 bases, with 4 bases remaining between them. This CDR3 region has 13 residues. Germline V lookup: CDR1 SGHRS, CDR2 YFSETQ. Profiled with immunoSEQ multiplex PCR; TCRdb holds only in-frame clones, not every one. The table lists about 42,000 clones, about three quarters of them singletons.

The sequences come from PBMCs, collected after nivolumab (anti-PD-1) treatment. This TCR was recovered from a person between 35 and 79 years old with oral cavity squamous cell carcinoma. V and J are TRBV5-1 and TRBJ2-7; unclear D gene. Here the CDR3 DNA reads TGCGCCAGCAGCTTGGCGTCCTCCTACGAGCAGTACTTC. Protein: CASSLASSYEQYF.